This TCR beta chain came from a study of regulatory T cells in long-lasting Graves disease. Study-level points and caveats: TRBV28, TRBJ1-2 and TRBJ2-5 were favored in persistent disease.

Time point in this sample: newly diagnosed GD, antithyroid drugs for less than 3 months. PBMCs were the source of the RNA used for TCR sequencing. As regards this clonotype: Its specificity is not known.

To make TCR beta libraries, researchers used iRepertoire HTBI primers and Arm-PCR of CDR3 regions. TCRdb reanalysed the multiplex PCR reads using MiXCR and keeps one entry per CDR3 protein. In the table there are more than 300,000 distinct CDR3 sequences, 15% to 20% of which are singletons. Germline loops: CDR1 SEHNR, CDR2 FQNEAQ (reference sequence). CDR3 length: 15 amino acids. The ends were cut back, 4 bases at V and 3 bases at J, with 13 bases in the middle. This sample was shared with a second study, whose subject was T cells in Graves' hyperthyroidism and ophthalmopathy. That investigation notes: With a duration under 2 months, the hyperthyroidism was newly diagnosed in patients aged 18 to 65. Patients were excluded because of uncontrolled infection, other autoimmune disease, pregnancy or lactation. HTBI primers were employed in a first-round RT-PCR of the TCR CDR3.

J is TRBJ1-3 and V is TRBV7-9; a possible D gene is TRBD1 (6 bases). Sample: peripheral blood mononuclear cells (PBMCs), taken at new diagnosis, from a patient treated with antithyroid drugs. The receptor was derived from a woman aged 18-35 years with Graves disease. The CDR3 coding sequence is TGTGCCAGCAGCTCCGGAAGGGGGGTTGGAAACACCATATATTTT. Encoded protein: CASSSGRGVGNTIYF. Drawing the rest from reference TRBV7-9 and TRBJ1-3, the complete variable domain is DTGVSQNPRHKITKRGQNVTFRCDPISEHNRLYWYRQTLGQGPEFLTYFQNEAQLEKSRLLSDRFSAERPKGSFSTLEIQRTEQGDSAMYLCASSSGRGVGNTIYFGEGSWLTVV.